Given below is one T cell receptor (beta chain) in context. What it recognizes is unknown. The sample originates from a study of monozygotic twins with inflammatory bowel disease. Broader study findings: Twins classed as concordant or discordant showed no difference in repertoire similarity, possibly from limited power.

Every TCR library drew on approximately 3.5 ug of total RNA. Template switching introduced UMIs that contain a 6-nucleotide sample barcode. TCRalpha and TCRbeta cDNA was put through two nested PCRs of roughly 16 and 10 cycles. TCRdb reprocessed the 5' RACE reads and keeps a single row for each CDR3 protein, giving no DNA. Its table lists approximately 330,000 distinct CDR3 sequences. The CDR3 is 12 residues long. The germline V gene encodes CDR1 DFQATT and CDR2 SNEGSKA (reference sequence). Sequenced input: blood. The chain uses TRBV20-1 and TRBJ2-7. The TCR sequence derives from a human donor with ulcerative colitis or Crohn's disease, or a healthy co-twin of an affected twin (not recorded which). The CDR3 loop is CSASGRLYEQYF.